This TCR beta chain was captured by sequencing in a study of CD4 T cells in relation to SARS-CoV-2 and coronaviruses. Unexposed donor CD4+ T cells date from about 2011-2018, before the COVID-19 pandemic. After ten to eleven days of culture, CD4+ T cells were isolated. PBMCs were plated at a few million per well in IL-2-containing medium. This CDR3 comprises 14 residues. Trimming stripped 7 bases from V and 2 bases from J, with 14 bases between. The germline gives CDR1 MNHNY, CDR2 SVGAGI (reference sequence). The repertoire was sequenced with immunoSEQ multiplex PCR; TCRdb's copy has only in-frame clones and lacks some. The profile shows approximately 20,000 clones, around 80% of them singletons. With regard to this clone: Its antigen is unidentified.

The TCR originated in a human donor in good health. This chain connects TRBV6-6 to TRBJ1-1; maybe TRBD1 (5 bases). The sequencing sample was made of CD4+ T cells from PBMCs, cultured in vitro. This CDR3 reads CASTTQVLNTEAFF. As DNA, the CDR3 is TGTGCCAGCACCACACAGGTTTTAAACACTGAAGCTTTCTTT.